This passage covers 9 T cell receptor beta chains from one sample sequenced in a study of OX40 agonist ivuxolimab in advanced cancers. Here immunoSEQ multiplex PCR was the method, and the copy in TCRdb shows in-frame clones only, minus some. Among about 33,000 clones listed, about 88% were seen once. Sequenced here: CD4+ or CD8+ T cells sorted from blood, sampled in a trial of the OX40 agonist ivuxolimab. Receptor source: an adult with an advanced solid tumor such as melanoma, head and neck, liver or kidney cancer.

The chain recombines TRBV7-8 with TRBJ1-5; D remains ambiguous. This CDR3 comprises 17 residues. Trimming took off 5 bases at V and 2 bases at J, with 19 bases between the two ends. Germline V lookup: CDR1 SGHVS, CDR2 FQNEAQ. In DNA, the CDR3 is TGTGCCAGCAGCCCTACCCGACACCCCTACGGCAATCAGCCCCAGCATTTT. It translates to CASSPTRHPYGNQPQHF.

The chain combines TRBV14 with TRBJ2-7; 11 bases match TRBD2. This CDR3 spans 15 amino acids. V gave up 2 bases and J gave up 8 bases; unmatched junction bases: 8. Germline V gene lookup returns CDR1 SGHDN and CDR2 FVKESK. The CDR3 loop is CASSQLGLAAPKQYF. CDR3 nucleotide sequence: TGTGCCAGCAGCCAACTGGGACTAGCGGCGCCTAAGCAGTACTTC.

The V and J genes are TRBV5-1 and TRBJ2-7; 9 bases are shared with TRBD1. V shed 4 bases and J 2 bases; nucleotides not matched to a gene: 10. The CDR3 is 16 residues long. Germline lookup yields CDR1 SGHRS and CDR2 YFSETQ. For the CDR3, the DNA is TGCGCCAGCAGCAGAAAGCGACAGGGGGACACCTACGAGCAGTACTTC. This translates into CASSRKRQGDTYEQYF.

This clone appeared once. This chain connects TRBV19 to TRBJ2-7; 12 bases are shared with TRBD2. The CDR3 is made up of 15 amino acids. Per germline, CDR1 LNHDA and CDR2 SQIVND (reference sequence). V lost 10 bases and J lost 2; bases outside the gene matches: 9. CDR3 sequence (DNA): TGTGCCAAAAGACTAGCGGGGGCTCGCACCTACGAGCAGTACTTC. Residues: CAKRLAGARTYEQYF. Full variable domain (remainder filled in from reference TRBV19 and TRBJ2-7): DGGITQSPKYLFRKEGQNVTLSCEQNLNHDAMYWYRQDPGQGLRLIYYSQIVNDFQKGDIAEGYSVSREKKESFPLTVTSAQKNPTAFYLCAKRLAGARTYEQYFGPGTRLTVT.

V is TRBV5-1 and J is TRBJ2-3, with D unresolved. Germline-derived CDR1 and CDR2 are SGHRS and YFSETQ. The CDR3 runs 14 residues. The V end was cut by 4 bases, the J end by 0 bases, with 9 bases between. Here the CDR3 reads CASSRDTSTDTQYF. The CDR3 region has the DNA TGCGCCAGCAGCAGAGACACAAGCACAGATACGCAGTATTTT.

This clone appeared a few times. The V gene is TRBV2, the J gene TRBJ2-7; 7 nucleotides line up with TRBD1. Unmatched junction bases numbered 9, after V lost 7 bases and J lost 3 bases. This CDR3 has 14 residues. The germline V gene has CDR1 SNHLY and CDR2 FYNNEI. CDR3 in amino acids: CASKFDRAFYEQYF. In DNA form, the CDR3 reads TGTGCCAGCAAATTTGACAGGGCATTCTACGAGCAGTACTTC.

This clone came up once. The chain recombines TRBV30 with TRBJ1-1; 8 nucleotides line up with TRBD1. CDR1 is GTSNPN and CDR2 is SVGIG in the germline V gene (reference sequence). Germline trimming cut 2 bases from V and 1 base from J; bases unmatched to any gene: 3. The CDR3 contains 14 residues. CDR3 bases: TGTGCCTGGAGTCCCGGGACAGGGAACACTGAAGCTTTCTTT. Translation: CAWSPGTGNTEAFF.

V usage is TRBV6-4 and J usage is TRBJ2-1; D is possibly TRBD1 or TRBD2 (5 bases each). V was cut by 9 bases and J by 9 bases, with 24 bases left in between. The CDR3 consists of 15 residues. Germline V gene data show CDR1 as MRHNA and CDR2 as SNTAGT. The CDR3 sequence is CARAQLGTGLGEQFF. The CDR3 DNA sequence: TGTGCCAGAGCCCAATTGGGAACGGGGCTTGGTGAGCAGTTCTTC.

The chain couples TRBV5-5 to TRBJ2-1; 10 bases fit TRBD2. With V trimmed by 0 bases and J by 3 bases, 0 bases remained unmatched. Germline V lookup: CDR1 SGHKS, CDR2 YYEKEE (reference sequence). The CDR3 contains 15 residues. In nucleotides, the CDR3 is TGTGCCAGCAGCTTGGGACTAGCGGGCTACAATGAGCAGTTCTTC. Protein: CASSLGLAGYNEQFF. The full variable domain, rest sourced from reference TRBV5-5 and TRBJ2-1, is DAGVTQSPTHLIKTRGQQVTLRCSPISGHKSVSWYQQVLGQGPQFIFQYYEKEERGRGNFPDRFSARQFPNYSSELNVNALLLGDSALYLCASSLGLAGYNEQFFGPGTRLTVL.